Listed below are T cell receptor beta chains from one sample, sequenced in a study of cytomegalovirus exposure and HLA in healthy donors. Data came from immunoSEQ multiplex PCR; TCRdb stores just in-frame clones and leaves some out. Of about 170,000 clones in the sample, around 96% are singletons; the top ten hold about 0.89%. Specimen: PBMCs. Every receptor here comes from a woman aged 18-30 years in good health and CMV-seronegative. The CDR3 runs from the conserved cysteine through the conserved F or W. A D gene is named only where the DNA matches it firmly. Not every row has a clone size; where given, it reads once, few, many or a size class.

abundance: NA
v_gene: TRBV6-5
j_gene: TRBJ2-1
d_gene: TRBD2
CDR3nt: TGTGCCAGCAGTCGAACTAGCGGGTACAATGAGCAGTTCTTC
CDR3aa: CASSRTSGYNEQFF

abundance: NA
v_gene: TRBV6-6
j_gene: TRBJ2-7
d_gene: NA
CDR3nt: TGTGCCAGCAGTTCCGGGACACAATCCTACGAGCAGTACTTC
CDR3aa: CASSSGTQSYEQYF

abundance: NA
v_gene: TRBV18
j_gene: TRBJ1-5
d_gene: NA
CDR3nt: TGTGCCAGCTCACCACCGAGTACGCCCAATCAGCCCCAGCATTTT
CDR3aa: CASSPPSTPNQPQHF

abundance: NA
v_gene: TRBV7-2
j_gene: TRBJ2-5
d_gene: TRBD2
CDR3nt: TGTGCCAGCAGCTCGCGGGGGGGCGGCGAGACCCAGTACTTC
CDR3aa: CASSSRGGGETQYF

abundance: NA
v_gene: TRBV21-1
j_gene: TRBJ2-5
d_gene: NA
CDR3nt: TGTGCCAGCAGCAAAAAGAGAGGGCAGGTTGACCAAGAGACCCAGTACTTC
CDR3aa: CASSKKRGQVDQETQYF

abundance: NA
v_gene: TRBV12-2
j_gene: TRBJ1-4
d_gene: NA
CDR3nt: TGTGCAAGTCGCACAGCTTTCGGTGCAACTAATGAAAAACTGTTTTTT
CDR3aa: CASRTAFGATNEKLFF

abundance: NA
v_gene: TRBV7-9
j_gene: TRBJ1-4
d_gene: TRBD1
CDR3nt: TGTGCCAGCAGCTACCGGGACAGGGTGGGCGAAAAACTGTTTTTT
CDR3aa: CASSYRDRVGEKLFF

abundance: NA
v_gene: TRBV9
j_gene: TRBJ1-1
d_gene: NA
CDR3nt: TGTGCCGTACAGGGTGAGGGCACTGAAGCTTTCTTT
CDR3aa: CAVQGEGTEAFF

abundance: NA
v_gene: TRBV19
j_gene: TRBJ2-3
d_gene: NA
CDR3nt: TGTGCCAGTAGTATAGACAGGGGGGCAGATACGCAGTATTTT
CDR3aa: CASSIDRGADTQYF

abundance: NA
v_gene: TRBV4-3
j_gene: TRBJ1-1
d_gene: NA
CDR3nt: TGCGCCAGCAGCCAAGAGGGACACTCCAACACTGAAGCTTTCTTT
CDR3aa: CASSQEGHSNTEAFF

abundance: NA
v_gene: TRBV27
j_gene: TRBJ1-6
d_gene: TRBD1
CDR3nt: TGTGCCAGCAGGTCCACCGGGACAGGGGGTTATTCACCCCTCCACTTT
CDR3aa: CASRSTGTGGYSPLHF

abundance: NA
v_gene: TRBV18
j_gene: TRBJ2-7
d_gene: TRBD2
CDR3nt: TGTGCCAGCTCACCCGGGACTAGCGGAACCTACGAGCAGTACTTC
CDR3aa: CASSPGTSGTYEQYF

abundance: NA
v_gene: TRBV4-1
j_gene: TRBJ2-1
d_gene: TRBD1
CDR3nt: TGCGCCAGCAGCCACCCCGGACAGGGACCCTACAATGAGCAGTTCTTC
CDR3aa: CASSHPGQGPYNEQFF

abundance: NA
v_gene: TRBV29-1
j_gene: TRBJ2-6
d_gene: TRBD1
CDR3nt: TGCAGCGTTTATGGTCCGGGACAGGGGGCTATTGGGGCCAACGTCCTGACTTTC
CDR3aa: CSVYGPGQGAIGANVLTF

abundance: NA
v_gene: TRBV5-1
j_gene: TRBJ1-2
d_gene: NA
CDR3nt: TGCGCCAGCAGCCAGCCCAGCGGGGCTTCTAACTATGGCTACACCTTC
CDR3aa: CASSQPSGASNYGYTF

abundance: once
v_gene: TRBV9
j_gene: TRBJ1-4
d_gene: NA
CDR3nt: TGTGCCAGCAGCGCGACAGCAACTAATGAAAAACTGTTTTTT
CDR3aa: CASSATATNEKLFF

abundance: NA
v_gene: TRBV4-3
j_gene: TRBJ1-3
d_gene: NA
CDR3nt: TGCGCCAGCAGCCAAGATCCAGGGCCTGGAAACACCATATATTTT
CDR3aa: CASSQDPGPGNTIYF